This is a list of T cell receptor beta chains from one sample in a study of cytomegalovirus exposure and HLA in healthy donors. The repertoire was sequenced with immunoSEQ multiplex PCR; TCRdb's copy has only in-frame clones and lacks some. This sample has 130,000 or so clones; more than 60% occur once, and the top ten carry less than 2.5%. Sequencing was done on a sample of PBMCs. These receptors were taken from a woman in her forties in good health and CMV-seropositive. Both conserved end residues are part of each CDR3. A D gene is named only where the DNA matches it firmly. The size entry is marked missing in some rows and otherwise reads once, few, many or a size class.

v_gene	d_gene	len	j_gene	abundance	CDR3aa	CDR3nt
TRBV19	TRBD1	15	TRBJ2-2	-	CASSAGQEFTGELFF	TGTGCCAGTAGTGCGGGACAGGAGTTCACCGGGGAGCTGTTTTTT
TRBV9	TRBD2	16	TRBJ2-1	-	CASSEREGAGSNEQFF	TGTGCCAGCAGCGAGCGGGAGGGCGCTGGTTCCAATGAGCAGTTCTTC
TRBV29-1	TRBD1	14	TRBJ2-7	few	CSAGDRGNPNEQYF	TGCAGCGCTGGGGACAGGGGAAATCCCAACGAGCAGTACTTC
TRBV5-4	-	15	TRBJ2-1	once	CASSLGTNSYNEQFF	TGTGCCAGCAGCTTGGGTACTAACTCCTACAATGAGCAGTTCTTC
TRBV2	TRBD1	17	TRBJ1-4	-	CASSRQGTGQANEKLFF	TGTGCCAGCAGTAGACAAGGGACAGGGCAGGCTAATGAAAAACTGTTTTTT
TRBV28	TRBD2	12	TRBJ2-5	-	CASSLKGLAQYF	TGTGCCAGCAGTTTAAAGGGACTAGCGCAGTACTTC
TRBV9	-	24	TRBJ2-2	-	CASSVGQGQYPNNMLRANTGELFF	TGTGCCAGCAGCGTAGGGCAGGGTCAGTACCCGAATAACATGCTTCGGGCGAACACCGGGGAGCTGTTTTTT
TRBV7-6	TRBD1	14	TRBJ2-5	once	CASSHGTGGETQYF	TGTGCCAGCAGCCACGGGACAGGGGGCGAGACCCAGTACTTC
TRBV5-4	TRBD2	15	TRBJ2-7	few	CASSPQGGTSFEQYF	TGTGCCAGCAGCCCTCAGGGCGGGACTAGCTTCGAGCAGTACTTC
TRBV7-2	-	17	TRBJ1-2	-	CASSLVAVVGKNYGYTF	TGTGCCAGCAGCTTAGTAGCGGTGGTGGGAAAAAACTATGGCTACACCTTC
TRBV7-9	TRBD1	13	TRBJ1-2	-	CAERPTGGYGYTF	TGTGCCGAAAGACCGACAGGGGGATATGGCTACACCTTC
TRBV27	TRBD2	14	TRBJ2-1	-	CASNTGLANNEQFF	TGTGCCAGCAACACGGGACTAGCGAACAATGAGCAGTTCTTC
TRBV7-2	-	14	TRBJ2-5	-	CASSLEWSGETQYF	TGTGCCAGCAGCTTAGAGTGGTCAGGCGAGACCCAGTACTTC
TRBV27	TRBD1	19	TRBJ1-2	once	CASAPSLGTGGFSAYGYTF	TGTGCCAGCGCCCCCTCCTTGGGGACAGGGGGCTTCTCGGCCTATGGCTACACCTTC
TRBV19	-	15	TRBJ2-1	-	CASSEALAIYNEQFF	TGTGCCAGTAGCGAGGCACTAGCTATATACAATGAGCAGTTCTTC
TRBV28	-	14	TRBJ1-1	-	CASSWGGARSEAFF	TGTGCCAGCAGTTGGGGGGGGGCGCGCAGTGAAGCTTTCTTT
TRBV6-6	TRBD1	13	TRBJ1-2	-	CASSTQDRVGYTF	TGTGCCAGCAGCACCCAGGACAGGGTTGGCTACACCTTC
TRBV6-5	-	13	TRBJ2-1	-	CASSYSNRNEQFF	TGTGCCAGCAGTTACTCCAACAGAAATGAGCAGTTCTTC
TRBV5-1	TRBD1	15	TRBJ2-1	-	CASSLSGQGHNKQFF	TGCGCCAGCAGCTTGAGTGGACAGGGACACAATAAGCAGTTCTTC
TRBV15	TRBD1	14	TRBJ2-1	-	CAVETGSSYNEQFF	TGTGCCGTCGAGACAGGGAGCTCCTACAATGAGCAGTTCTTC
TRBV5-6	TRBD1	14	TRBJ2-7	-	CASSRDRGRSEQYF	TGTGCCAGCAGCCGGGACAGGGGGCGCTCCGAGCAGTACTTC
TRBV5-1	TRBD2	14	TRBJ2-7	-	CASSFGTSGYEQYF	TGCGCCAGCAGCTTCGGGACTAGCGGGTACGAGCAGTACTTC
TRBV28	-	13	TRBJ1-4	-	CASRGGLGEKLFF	TGTGCCAGCAGAGGAGGGTTGGGTGAAAAACTGTTTTTT
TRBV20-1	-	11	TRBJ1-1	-	CSARKQVEAFF	TGCAGTGCTAGAAAACAAGTTGAAGCTTTCTTT
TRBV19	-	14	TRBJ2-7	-	CTSSMMGQMHEQYF	TGTACCAGTAGTATGATGGGGCAGATGCACGAGCAGTACTTC
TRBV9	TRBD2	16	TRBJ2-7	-	CASSVDDGRSSYEQYF	TGTGCCAGCAGCGTAGATGACGGGAGGAGCTCCTACGAGCAGTACTTC
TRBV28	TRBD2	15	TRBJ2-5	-	CASSLAGGPSETQYF	TGTGCCAGCAGTTTAGCGGGGGGGCCCTCAGAGACCCAGTACTTC
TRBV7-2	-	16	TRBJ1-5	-	CASSLGGRVGNQPQHF	TGTGCCAGCAGCTTAGGAGGGAGGGTTGGCAATCAGCCCCAGCATTTT